This TCR beta chain was sequenced in a study of immune heterogeneity within non-small cell lung tumors. This clonotype has a count of ten or more. Its antigen is as yet unknown. A multiplex PCR containing 32 V primers and 13 J primers was used to amplify TCR beta CDR3. In TCRdb, the multiplex PCR reads were re-called with MiXCR into one record per CDR3 protein. The profile shows about 22,000 distinct CDR3 sequences, less than 35% of them singletons. This CDR3 has 14 amino acids. Deletions cut 3 bases from V and 1 base from J, with 7 bases between. Template was bulk tumor genomic DNA, about 620 ng per sample. Biopsy collection occurred during surgery, with several far-apart biopsies per primary tumor. Patients had untreated, newly diagnosed non-small cell lung cancer and underwent curative surgery. Patients newly diagnosed with non-small cell lung cancer and having curative-intent surgery served as donors.

General observations from the study: There were identical dominant CDR3 beta clonotypes recurring across tumor sites within a patient, together with site-unique high-frequency clones.

This TCR derives from a man aged 35-49 years with non-small cell lung cancer. The chain recombines TRBV12-3 or TRBV12-4 with TRBJ2-1; unclear D gene. Sequenced sample: lung tumor tissue. DNA for the CDR3: TGTGCCAGCAGTTTTTTGGGATCCTACAATGAGCAGTTCTTC. It translates to CASSFLGSYNEQFF.